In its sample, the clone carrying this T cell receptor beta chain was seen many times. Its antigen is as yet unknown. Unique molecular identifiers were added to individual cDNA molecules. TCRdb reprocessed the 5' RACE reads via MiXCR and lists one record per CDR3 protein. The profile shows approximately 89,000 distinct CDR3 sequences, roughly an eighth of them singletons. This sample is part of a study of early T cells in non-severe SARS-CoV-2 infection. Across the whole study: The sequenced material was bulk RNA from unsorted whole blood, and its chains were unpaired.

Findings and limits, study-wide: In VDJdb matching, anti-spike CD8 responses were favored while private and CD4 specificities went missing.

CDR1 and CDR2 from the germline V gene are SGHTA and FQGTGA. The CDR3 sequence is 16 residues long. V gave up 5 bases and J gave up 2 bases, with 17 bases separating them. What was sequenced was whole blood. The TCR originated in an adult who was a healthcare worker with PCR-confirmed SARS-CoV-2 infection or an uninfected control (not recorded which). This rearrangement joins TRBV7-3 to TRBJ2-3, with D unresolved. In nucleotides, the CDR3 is TGTGCCAGCAGCCCAGCGCCTGGCGAGCCCACAGATACGCAGTATTTT. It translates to CASSPAPGEPTDTQYF.